This T cell receptor beta chain was captured in a study of shared clonotypes between healthy human individuals. For the study at large: The cohort had two women and a few men, ages 18 to 49. CD4 naive and memory got three plates each, CD8 naive two, CD8 memory one. Notes on the study in general: Large depth notwithstanding, sorted-subset sequencing proved incomplete by rarefaction.

Remarks on this clone: Its antigen is not identified.

The CDR3 length is 15 residues. CD45RO-negative, CCR7-selected cells formed the naive CD8 fraction, which excluded terminally differentiated effector memory CD45RA+ cells. Caucasian adults living in Nashville, Tennessee, provided all samples. Sequencing used immunoSEQ multiplex PCR; TCRdb keeps in-frame clones, though not all of them. The repertoire holds around 640,000 clones, with about 95% as singletons. This chain joins TRBV12-2 and TRBJ1-4; the DNA was not used to check the table's D call, TRBD1. TRBV12-2 is described as a pseudogene. The TCR comes from a woman younger than 45 in good health. The specimen sequenced was naive CD8+ T cells sorted from blood. The CDR3 DNA sequence: TGTGCAAGTCGCTTAATAAGGGGTTTCGATGAAAAACTGTTTTTT. Its translation: CASRLIRGFDEKLFF.